These T cell receptor beta chains were read from a single sample in a study of vaccination effects on CD4 cells after COVID-19. Generated by immunoSEQ multiplex PCR, the TCRdb table keeps only in-frame clones and is missing some. This sample carries about 57,000 clones, about 81% of them seen once, and the ten largest clones take 4.3%. These receptors' antigens are unknown. The sequencing here drew on CD4+ T cells from PBMCs cultured without peptide, taken after COVID-19 vaccination. The origin of the receptors is a human donor who received a COVID-19 vaccine. The CDR3 runs from the conserved cysteine through the conserved F or W. The D gene is left open where the match is weak. Where a row states a size, it is once, few, many or the class of an expanded clone; other rows omit it.

>-|-|TRBJ1-2|TRBV6-2/TRBV6-3
CASSRPTENYGYTF
TGTGCCAGCAGCCGCCCGACAGAGAACTATGGCTACACCTTC
>-|-|TRBJ2-1|TRBV15
CATSRASPEVGNEQFF
TGTGCCACCAGCAGAGCTAGCCCAGAGGTAGGCAATGAGCAGTTCTTC
>-|-|TRBJ1-5|TRBV19
CASSLEYAGNQPQHF
TGTGCCAGTAGTCTGGAGTACGCAGGCAATCAGCCCCAGCATTTT
>few|-|TRBJ1-1|TRBV6-4
CASTLIGETNTEAFF
TGTGCCAGCACATTAATCGGGGAAACGAACACTGAAGCTTTCTTT
>few|-|TRBJ1-2|TRBV7-2
CASSSSGGLYGYTF
TGTGCCAGCAGCTCCAGTGGGGGGCTCTATGGCTACACCTTC
>-|-|TRBJ2-7|TRBV10-3
CAISESTGWRYEQYF
TGTGCCATCAGTGAGTCAACAGGGTGGCGCTATGAGCAGTACTTC
>-|-|TRBJ1-5|TRBV12-3/TRBV12-4
CASSFGGNQPQHF
TGTGCCAGCAGTTTCGGCGGAAATCAGCCCCAGCATTTT
>few|-|TRBJ1-5|TRBV12-3/TRBV12-4
CASSTGSDQPQHF
TGTGCCAGCAGTACAGGTTCGGATCAGCCCCAGCATTTT
>-|TRBD2|TRBJ2-1|TRBV15
CATSRDPGLESNEQFF
TGTGCCACCAGCAGAGATCCCGGACTAGAGAGTAATGAGCAGTTCTTC
>-|-|TRBJ2-5|TRBV5-4
CASSLMETQYF
TGTGCCAGCAGCCTAATGGAGACCCAGTACTTC
>-|TRBD1|TRBJ1-2|TRBV7-9
CASGFGTGELYGYTF
TGTGCCAGTGGTTTCGGGACAGGTGAACTATATGGCTACACCTTC
>-|-|TRBJ1-1|TRBV6-6
CASSYSIRENTEAFF
TGTGCCAGCAGTTACTCCATACGGGAGAACACTGAAGCTTTCTTT
>-|TRBD1|TRBJ1-1|TRBV28
CASSSAGGNTEAFF
TGTGCCAGCAGTTCCGCAGGGGGGAACACTGAAGCTTTCTTT
>-|TRBD2|TRBJ2-5|TRBV7-8
CASSFVGGGRKTQYF
TGTGCCAGCAGCTTTGTCGGCGGGGGGCGGAAGACCCAGTACTTC
>-|TRBD2|TRBJ2-1|TRBV19
CASASGSSYNEQFF
TGTGCCAGTGCCAGCGGGAGCTCCTACAATGAGCAGTTCTTC
>-|TRBD1|TRBJ2-3|TRBV5-1
CASSLWGQSTDTQYF
TGCGCCAGCAGCTTGTGGGGACAGAGCACAGATACGCAGTATTTT
>once|-|TRBJ1-3|TRBV5-6
CASSFRLGGTSGNTIYF
TGTGCCAGCAGCTTCCGTCTTGGGGGTACCTCTGGAAACACCATATATTTT
>-|-|TRBJ1-1|TRBV10-3
CAIRTNRNTEAFF
TGTGCCATCAGGACAAACAGGAACACTGAAGCTTTCTTT
>-|-|TRBJ1-2|TRBV7-2
CASSLASQGNYGYTF
TGTGCCAGCAGCTTAGCTTCCCAGGGGAACTATGGCTACACCTTC
>-|-|TRBJ1-6|TRBV12-3/TRBV12-4
CASSFLGSPLHF
TGTGCCAGCAGTTTTCTTGGGTCTCCCCTCCACTTT
>-|TRBD1|TRBJ1-3|TRBV10-2
CASTPGQGGGNTIYF
TGCGCCAGCACCCCGGGACAGGGGGGTGGAAACACCATATATTTT
>-|-|TRBJ1-4|TRBV6-4
CASTHGGQLFF
TGTGCCAGCACCCACGGGGGGCAACTGTTTTTT
>once|-|TRBJ2-6|TRBV18
CASSRSSGANVLTF
TGTGCCAGCTCACGGAGCTCTGGGGCCAACGTCCTGACTTTC
>-|-|TRBJ1-2|TRBV7-2
CASSLGRGYGYTF
TGTGCCAGCAGCTTAGGGCGAGGATATGGCTACACCTTC
>-|TRBD2|TRBJ2-3|TRBV7-2
CASSIDGGTSGITDTQYF
TGTGCCAGCAGCATTGATGGGGGGACTAGCGGCATCACAGATACGCAGTATTTT
>-|-|TRBJ1-1|TRBV18
CASSPEDPWGAEAFF
TGTGCCAGCTCACCAGAGGACCCTTGGGGGGCTGAAGCTTTCTTT
>-|-|TRBJ1-6|TRBV19
CASSIYGISYNSPLHF
TGTGCCAGTAGTATATACGGGATCTCCTATAATTCACCCCTCCACTTT
>once|-|TRBJ1-5|TRBV28
CASSPGELPGNQPQHF
TGTGCCAGCAGTCCTGGGGAGCTTCCAGGCAATCAGCCCCAGCATTTT
>few|TRBD2|TRBJ2-5|TRBV7-7
CASSSGRAVGGETQYF
TGTGCTAGCAGCAGCGGGAGGGCGGTCGGGGGGGAGACCCAGTACTTC
>-|-|TRBJ1-1|TRBV5-1
CASSVSEMNTEAFF
TGCGCCAGCAGCGTTTCCGAGATGAACACTGAAGCTTTCTTT
>-|-|TRBJ1-4|TRBV3-1/TRBV3-2
CASSQSKEKLFF
TGTGCCAGCAGCCAATCCAAGGAAAAACTGTTTTTT
>-|TRBD1|TRBJ1-2|TRBV5-5
CASSTRITGGEGYTF
TGTGCCAGCAGCACGCGAATTACAGGGGGGGAGGGCTACACCTTC
>-|-|TRBJ1-2|TRBV28
CASSFRAGYGYTF
TGTGCCAGCAGTTTTAGGGCAGGCTATGGCTACACCTTC
>few|-|TRBJ1-1|TRBV15
CATSREGRRSEAFF
TGTGCCACCAGCAGAGAGGGCAGGAGGTCTGAAGCTTTCTTT
>few|-|TRBJ1-5|TRBV30
CAWSAQVNQPQHF
TGTGCCTGGAGTGCACAGGTAAATCAGCCCCAGCATTTT
>-|-|TRBJ1-2|TRBV2
CASSVDRTGRYGYTF
TGTGCCAGCAGTGTAGATAGAACAGGACGCTATGGCTACACCTTC
>-|-|TRBJ2-5|TRBV3-1/TRBV3-2
CASSQVSGGHGTQYF
TGTGCCAGCAGCCAAGTATCCGGCGGACATGGGACCCAGTACTTC
>-|-|TRBJ2-7|TRBV7-2
CASSLDTYEQYF
TGTGCCAGCAGCTTAGATACCTACGAGCAGTACTTC
>-|-|TRBJ1-5|TRBV7-2
CASSLAGGNQPQHF
TGTGCCAGCAGCTTAGCCGGGGGGAATCAGCCCCAGCATTTT
>-|-|TRBJ2-1|TRBV30
CAWSLMDYEQFF
TGTGCCTGGAGCCTTATGGACTATGAGCAGTTCTTC
>-|TRBD2|TRBJ2-1|TRBV3-1/TRBV3-2
CASSQDGGENEQFF
TGTGCCAGCAGCCAAGACGGGGGGGAAAATGAGCAGTTCTTC
>-|TRBD1|TRBJ1-1|TRBV10-3
CAIKGQVNTEAFF
TGTGCCATAAAGGGACAGGTGAACACTGAAGCTTTCTTT
>-|-|TRBJ2-5|TRBV9
CASSVGGGVFRETQYF
TGTGCCAGCAGCGTAGGTGGAGGGGTCTTCCGAGAGACCCAGTACTTC
>-|-|TRBJ1-6|TRBV6-1
CASSEAGTAWPSPPLHF
TGTGCCAGCAGTGAAGCTGGGACCGCGTGGCCCTCTCCACCCCTCCACTTT
>-|-|TRBJ2-5|TRBV6-5
CASMLETQYF
TGTGCCAGCATGTTAGAGACCCAGTACTTC
>-|TRBD2|TRBJ2-7|TRBV7-9
CASSPPRSGATDTYEQYF
TGTGCCAGCAGCCCCCCACGGAGCGGGGCCACCGACACCTACGAGCAGTACTTC
>once|TRBD1|TRBJ1-1|TRBV11-2
CASSRTRLDRGAFF
TGTGCCAGCAGTAGGACACGACTTGACAGGGGGGCTTTCTTT
>-|-|TRBJ1-1|TRBV9
CASSAETENTEAFF
TGTGCCAGCAGCGCGGAGACAGAGAACACTGAAGCTTTCTTT